The 8 T cell receptor beta chains below come from one sample, sequenced in a study of cytomegalovirus exposure and HLA in healthy donors. PCR employed 60 Vbeta and 13 Jbeta primers. This table comes from immunoSEQ multiplex PCR, and its TCRdb copy is limited to in-frame clones, with some not included. This table holds around 130,000 clones, 65% to 80% found once. What was sequenced was PBMCs. The receptors were gathered from a woman aged 18 to 35 in good health and CMV-seronegative.

The CDR3 reads CSVARGQGNEQYF. CDR3 coding DNA: TGCAGCGTTGCCCGCGGACAGGGCAACGAGCAGTACTTC. The chain combines TRBV29-1 with TRBJ2-7, with 8 bases that match TRBD1. Per the germline V gene, CDR1 is SQVTM and CDR2 is ANQGSEA. CDR3 length: 13 residues. The V gene end was trimmed by 4 bases and the J gene end by 5 bases; junction bases not matched to a gene: 7.

The chain links TRBV5-1 to TRBJ1-3; tentative D call: TRBD1 (5 bases). Germline V gives CDR1 SGHRS, CDR2 YFSETQ. V was trimmed by 4 bases and J by 2 bases, leaving 10 bases between them. There are 14 residues in the CDR3. CDR3 coding DNA: TGCGCCAGCAGCGTCGGGGGGGCTGGAAACACCATATATTTT. Its protein product is CASSVGGAGNTIYF.

The chain joins TRBV6-5 to TRBJ2-1; weak D call: TRBD1 (6 bases). Deletions cut 2 bases from V and 8 bases from J, with 13 bases between. The CDR3 consists of 14 residues. CDR1 and CDR2 (germline): MNHEY, SVGAGI. The CDR3 nucleotides read TGTGCCAGCAGTTACAAGGAAGCAGGGGATGAGCAGTTCTTC. This sequence encodes CASSYKEAGDEQFF.

The gene calls are TRBV7-2 and TRBJ1-3, with D tentatively TRBD1 (5 bases). V lost 7 bases, J lost 0 bases, and 16 bases lay in between. Germline loops: CDR1 SGHTA, CDR2 FQGNSA. The CDR3 runs to 16 residues. In DNA, the CDR3 is TGTGCCAGCAAGCAATGGGGCACCTACTCTGGAAACACCATATATTTT. Its protein product is CASKQWGTYSGNTIYF.

This clone was seen a single time. The rearrangement joins TRBV27 to TRBJ1-1; D gene uncertain. Trimming left V 4 bases short and J 0 bases short, with 12 bases between. This CDR3 has 15 residues. Germline CDR1 and CDR2: MNHEY and SMNVEV (reference sequence). CDR3 nucleotides: TGTGCCAGCAGTTCTAGCCAGCATGTGAACACTGAAGCTTTCTTT. Amino acids: CASSSSQHVNTEAFF.

In this sample, this clone turned up a few times. This chain links TRBV5-8 with TRBJ1-1; 8 bases align to TRBD1. Germline CDR1 is SGHTS and CDR2 is YDEGEE. After removal of 0 bases from V and 1 base from J, the junction contained 2 bases not matched to a gene. The CDR3 is 15 amino acids. The CDR3 DNA is TGTGCCAGCAGCTTGGAGGGACAGGAGAACACTGAAGCTTTCTTT. Protein sequence: CASSLEGQENTEAFF.

The CDR3: CATGQGRSTEAFF. The DNA for the CDR3 is TGTGCCACCGGACAGGGGAGAAGCACTGAAGCTTTCTTT. The V gene is TRBV2, the J gene TRBJ1-1, with 9 bases identical to TRBD1. After removal of 10 bases from V and 4 bases from J, the junction contained 7 bases not matched to a gene. The germline V gene encodes CDR1 SNHLY and CDR2 FYNNEI. This CDR3 has 13 amino acids.

In regard to this clone: One junction end disagrees with the germline gene, perhaps due to a read error. The chain links TRBV6-5 to TRBJ1-5; D unclear. Germline V gene data show CDR1 as MNHEY and CDR2 as SVGAGI. The CDR3 is made up of 13 amino acids. CDR3 DNA: TGTGCCAGCACCTCTGATAGCAATCAGCCCCAGAATTTT. Translation gives CASTSDSNQPQNF.